The 3 T cell receptor beta chains below were found in one sample sequenced in a study of T cell responses to AZD1222 COVID-19 vaccine. Profiled with immunoSEQ multiplex PCR; TCRdb holds only in-frame clones, not every one. The sample shows 100,000 to 150,000 clones, roughly 84% of them seen only once. The material was peripheral blood, obtained on day 0 of AZD1222 vaccination. The receptors here all came from an adult in good health.

This rearrangement joins TRBV2 to TRBJ2-7, with a tentative D call TRBD2 (5 bases). V gave up 8 bases and J gave up 0 bases, with 14 bases separating them. CDR1 is SNHLY, CDR2 FYNNEI, per germline. The CDR3 spans 14 residues. The CDR3 protein is CASVASGSSYEQYF. Written as DNA, the CDR3 is TGTGCCAGCGTAGCGAGCGGATCCTCCTACGAGCAGTACTTC.

The rearrangement joins TRBV19 to TRBJ1-1; the D is unclear. This CDR3 has 11 amino acids. Trimming took off 4 bases at V and 3 bases at J, with 3 bases between the two ends. Germline assignment: CDR1 LNHDA and CDR2 SQIVND (reference sequence). This CDR3 is CASSSHTEAFF. The CDR3 region has the DNA TGTGCCAGTAGTAGCCACACTGAAGCTTTCTTT.

The chain carries TRBV7-8 and TRBJ1-1; D is unresolved. The germline V gene has CDR1 SGHVS and CDR2 FQNEAQ. Trimming took 6 bases from V and 0 from J, leaving 5 bases between them. CDR3 size: 12 residues. This CDR3 is CASRTLNTEAFF. The CDR3 DNA reads TGTGCCAGCAGGACCTTGAACACTGAAGCTTTCTTT.